This TCR beta chain was sequenced in a study of read filtering for tumor transcriptome and immune sequencing. Study-level information: The cohort had more than 16 men and some 13 women aged about 45 to 80, mean around 66 years. Whole-study findings and limits: Even smaller IR-seq throughput identified most shared clonotypes. Sorted CD138-negative bone marrow cells were not purified T cells.

Ten or more counts support this clonotype. Its specificity is not known. This library used roughly 430 ng RNA and molecular barcoded adaptors spanning alpha/delta and beta/gamma chains. MiXCR, applied by TCRdb to the reads, yields one record per CDR3 protein. Found here are more than 70,000 distinct CDR3 sequences, 20% to 25% of them singletons; the top ten hold 11%. Sampling of bone marrow took place during active disease in every patient. The sequenced sample consisted of a population of CD138-negative cells sorted from bone marrow. The clonotype comes from a donor at least 40 years old with multiple myeloma.

The DNA for the CDR3 is TGTGCCAGCAGCCAAGGCGTCCAGCTTGAAGCTTTCTTT. This gives the protein CASSQGVQLEAFF. The chain joins TRBV3-1 to TRBJ1-1; no clear D gene. Germline V gene data show CDR1 as LGHDT and CDR2 as YNNKEL (reference sequence). This CDR3 has 13 residues. The V end lost 1 base, the J end lost 7 bases, and 10 bases lay between the germline ends. Supplemented by reference TRBV3-1 and TRBJ1-1, the full variable domain reads DTAVSQTPKYLVTQMGNDKSIKCEQNLGHDTMYWYKQDSKKFLKIMFSYNNKELIINETVPNRFSPKSPDKAHLNLHINSLELGDSAVYFCASSQGVQLEAFFGQGTRLTVV.